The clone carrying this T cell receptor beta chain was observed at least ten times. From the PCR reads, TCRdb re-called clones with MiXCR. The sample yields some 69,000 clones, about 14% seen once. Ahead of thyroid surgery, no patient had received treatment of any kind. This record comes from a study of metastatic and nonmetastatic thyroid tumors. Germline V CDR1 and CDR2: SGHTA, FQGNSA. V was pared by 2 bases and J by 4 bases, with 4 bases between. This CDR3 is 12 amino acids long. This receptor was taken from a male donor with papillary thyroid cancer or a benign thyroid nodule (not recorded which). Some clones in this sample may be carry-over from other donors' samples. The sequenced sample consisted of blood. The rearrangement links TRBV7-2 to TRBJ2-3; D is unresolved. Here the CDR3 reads CASSLKADTQYF. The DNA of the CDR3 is TGTGCCAGCAGCTTAAAAGCAGATACGCAGTATTTT.